These 21 T cell receptor beta chains share one sample of origin, sequenced in a study of CD8 T cells in ankylosing spondylitis. Study-level points and caveats: Characteristic, it appeared, of ankylosing spondylitis blood was a TCR beta motif of fewer than 10 highly homologous variants.

TCRdb processed the 5' RACE reads anew with MiXCR; each CDR3 protein has one entry. The sample contains 750,000 to 850,000 distinct CDR3 sequences, 10% to 15% of which appear only once. These receptors are not linked to any known antigen. Input material: blood, either unsorted or a sorted T cell fraction (not recorded which). The receptors derive from a male donor with ankylosing spondylitis.

V usage is TRBV20-1 and J usage is TRBJ2-7; D is ambiguous. CDR3 length: 13 residues. Per germline, CDR1 DFQATT and CDR2 SNEGSKA (reference sequence). Trimming shortened V by 6 bases and J by 3 bases, and 15 bases separated the two germline ends. This CDR3 is CSARPAVIYEQYF. The CDR3 DNA reads as TGCAGTGCCCGGCCGGCAGTGATCTACGAGCAGTACTTC.

In its sample, this clonotype was seen a few times. The rearrangement links TRBV7-9 to TRBJ2-7; D not certain. The CDR3 totals 13 residues. Germline CDR1 SEHNR, CDR2 FQNEAQ (reference sequence). Trimming took off 4 bases at V and 12 bases at J, with 19 bases between the two ends. This chain's CDR3 is CASSSHSRAGRYF. CDR3 bases: TGTGCCAGCAGCTCACACTCTCGGGCAGGCCGGTACTTC.

This clonotype has a handful of counts. This chain joins TRBV6-2 or TRBV6-3 and TRBJ2-1, with D tentatively TRBD1 (7 bases). CDR3 length equals 13 residues. The germline V gene encodes CDR1 MNHEY and CDR2 SVGEGT. Trimming stripped 10 bases from V and 4 bases from J, with 14 bases between. CDR3 protein: CATRAGGYNEQFF. The CDR3 region has the DNA TGTGCCACCCGAGCAGGGGGGTACAATGAGCAGTTCTTC.

The table lists this clonotype with many counts. V and J are TRBV20-1 and TRBJ1-2; 9 bases map to TRBD1. The CDR3 totals 12 residues. CDR1 and CDR2 from the germline V gene are DFQATT and SNEGSKA (reference sequence). V was pared by 0 bases and J by 13 bases, with 6 bases of the junction left unmatched. CDR3 in DNA: TGCAGTGCTAGAGAAACCCGGGACAGGGCCACCTTC. Translating it yields CSARETRDRATF.

The chain carries TRBV7-3 and TRBJ2-1; 9 positions match TRBD2. With V trimmed by 0 bases and J by 10 bases, 10 bases remained unmatched. The CDR3 loop spans 16 amino acids. Germline CDR1 reads SGHTA; CDR2 reads FQGTGA. The chain's CDR3 is CASSLTGASGVREQFF. The DNA of the CDR3 is TGTGCCAGCAGCTTAACCGGGGCTAGCGGGGTACGAGAGCAGTTCTTC. Drawing the rest from reference TRBV7-3 and TRBJ2-1, the complete variable domain is GAGVSQTPSNKVTEKGKYVELRCDPISGHTALYWYRQSLGQGPEFLIYFQGTGAADDSGLPNDRFFAVRPEGSVSTLKIQRTERGDSAVYLCASSLTGASGVREQFFGPGTRLTVL.

This clonotype was picked up a small number of times. The genes are TRBV20-1 and TRBJ1-2, with 7 bases identical to TRBD1. CDR3 size: 16 residues. V lost 0 bases and J lost 5; bases outside the gene matches: 12. CDR1 is DFQATT, CDR2 SNEGSKA, per germline (reference sequence). The CDR3 spells CSARDREGALRYGYTF. In DNA, the CDR3 is TGCAGTGCTAGAGATCGAGAGGGGGCGCTCCGGTATGGCTACACCTTC.

This clonotype has only a few counts. CDR3 DNA sequence: TGCGCCAGCAGCCCCCTTGGTGGGCCCTACGAGCAGTACTTC. This encodes CASSPLGGPYEQYF. The J gene is TRBJ2-7, the V gene TRBV5-1; no firm D call. The CDR3 length is 14 residues. Germline V gives CDR1 SGHRS, CDR2 YFSETQ. Trimming left V 4 bases short and J 2 bases short, with 13 bases between.

A few counts support this clonotype. This chain connects TRBV12-3 or TRBV12-4 to TRBJ2-3, with 10 bases that match TRBD2. The trim removed 8 bases at V and 2 bases at J, leaving 7 bases unmatched. This CDR3 contains 15 residues. The CDR3 reads CASCPSGGFTDTQYF. CDR3 bases: TGTGCCAGCTGTCCTAGCGGGGGATTCACAGATACGCAGTATTTT.

This clonotype has only a few counts. CDR3 amino acids: CASGDRGQGYTF. As DNA, the CDR3 is TGTGCCAGCGGAGACAGGGGGCAGGGCTACACCTTC. The chain is built from TRBV6-1 and TRBJ1-2; TRBD1 matches at 10 bases. The J segment lost 8 bases and the V segment lost 8 bases, leaving 5 bases of the junction unmatched. Germline V gene sequence: CDR1 MNHNS, CDR2 SASEGT. CDR3 length: 12 amino acids.

The V call is TRBV5-1, the J call TRBJ2-1; 8 positions match TRBD2. The CDR3 sequence is 15 residues long. V was pared by 3 bases and J by 4 bases, with 6 bases of the junction left unmatched. Germline CDR1 reads SGHRS; CDR2 reads YFSETQ. Here the CDR3 reads CASSSGVAGYNEQFF. Here the CDR3 DNA reads TGCGCCAGCAGCTCTGGGGTAGCGGGGTACAATGAGCAGTTCTTC. Looking up the rest from reference TRBV5-1 and TRBJ2-1 gives the full variable domain: KAGVTQTPRYLIKTRGQQVTLSCSPISGHRSVSWYQQTPGQGLQFLFEYFSETQRNKGNFPGRFSGRQFSNSRSEMNVSTLELGDSALYLCASSSGVAGYNEQFFGPGTRLTVL.

The V call is TRBV11-1, the J call TRBJ2-1; 12 nucleotides line up with TRBD2. The CDR3 is 19 residues long. Germline loops: CDR1 SGHAT, CDR2 FQDESV (reference sequence). J was trimmed by 4 bases and V by 3 bases; bases with no gene match: 13. CDR3 DNA: TGTGCCAGCAGCTTGACTAGCGGGAGAAGGGGTGCGAGGTACAATGAGCAGTTCTTC. This gives the protein CASSLTSGRRGARYNEQFF.

This clonotype turned up a few times. CDR3 sequence: CASSLNRFGGANVLTF. CDR3 nucleotide sequence: TGTGCCAGCAGTTTGAACAGGTTTGGTGGGGCCAACGTCCTGACTTTC. V usage is TRBV6-5 and J usage is TRBJ2-6; possible D gene TRBD1, 5 bases. The V gene lost 4 bases and the J gene lost 3 bases, with 13 bases spanning the gap. Germline V gene lookup returns CDR1 MNHEY and CDR2 SVGAGI. This CDR3 has 16 residues.

The chain uses TRBV7-2 and TRBJ2-2; D is ambiguous. The V gene's germline CDR1 is SGHTA and CDR2 FQGNSA. CDR3 length: 15 amino acids. Trimming pared 3 bases from V and 0 bases from J, leaving 8 bases between. As DNA, the CDR3 is TGTGCCAGCAGCTTGAGGCGCGCGAACACCGGGGAGCTGTTTTTT. It specifies CASSLRRANTGELFF. Drawing the rest from reference TRBV7-2 and TRBJ2-2, the complete variable domain is GAGVSQSPSNKVTEKGKDVELRCDPISGHTALYWYRQSLGQGLEFLIYFQGNSAPDKSGLPSDRFSAERTGGSVSTLTIQRTQQEDSAVYLCASSLRRANTGELFFGEGSRLTVL.

This clonotype was counted between two and nine times. This chain joins TRBV29-1 and TRBJ2-5; D might be TRBD1 or TRBD2, each matching 5 bases. CDR3 size: 14 residues. CDR1 is SQVTM, CDR2 ANQGSEA, per germline. V lost 0 bases, J lost 5 bases, and 13 bases lay in between. CDR3 nucleotides: TGCAGCGTTGAAGAGGCCGGGGCAGGCGAGACCCAGTACTTC. Amino acid sequence: CSVEEAGAGETQYF. The complete variable domain, with remaining parts taken from reference TRBV29-1 and TRBJ2-5, reads SAVISQKPSRDICQRGTSLTIQCQVDSQVTMMFWYRQQPGQSLTLIATANQGSEATYESGFVIDKFPISRPNLTFSTLTVSNMSPEDSSIYLCSVEEAGAGETQYFGPGTRLLVL.

This chain links TRBV28 with TRBJ2-4; 8 bases align to TRBD1. The CDR3 is 14 residues long. Looked up from germline, CDR1 is MDHEN and CDR2 is SYDVKM. J gave up 8 bases and V 3 bases, and 6 bases lay outside the gene matches. The CDR3 region has the DNA TGTGCCAGCAGTTTGGGACAGGACAGGGACATTCAGTACTTC. Protein sequence: CASSLGQDRDIQYF. The full variable domain, with the rest looked up from reference TRBV28 and TRBJ2-4, is DVKVTQSSRYLVKRTGEKVFLECVQDMDHENMFWYRQDPGLGLRLIYFSYDVKMKEKGDIPEGYSVSREKKERFSLILESASTNQTSMYLCASSLGQDRDIQYFGAGTRLSVL.

This clonotype occurred a few times. The chain couples TRBV10-1 to TRBJ2-1, with 9 bases aligning to TRBD2. Germline CDR1 WNHNN, CDR2 SYGVQD (reference sequence). The CDR3 is 15 residues long. Unmatched junction bases numbered 8, after V lost 0 bases and J lost 11 bases. CDR3 coding DNA: TGCGCCAGCAGTGAGTCGGTGGCGGGAGGGGGTAAGCAGTTCTTC. Its protein product is CASSESVAGGGKQFF.

CDR3 amino acids: CASSHTGYAFF. CDR3 bases: TGTGCCAGCAGCCACACGGGGTACGCTTTCTTT. This chain uses TRBV12-3 or TRBV12-4 with TRBJ1-1; D not certain. There are 11 residues in the CDR3. Trimming left V 6 bases short and J 11 bases short, with 13 bases between.

There are many counts of this clonotype. This chain uses TRBV20-1 with TRBJ2-3, with 9 nucleotides matching TRBD2. V dropped 0 bases and J dropped 1; count of bases not matched to a gene: 5. The length of the CDR3 is 16 residues. Germline V gene data show CDR1 as DFQATT and CDR2 as SNEGSKA (reference sequence). CDR3 residues: CSARDPASGGTDTQYF. Here the CDR3 DNA reads TGCAGTGCTAGAGATCCCGCTAGCGGGGGCACAGATACGCAGTATTTT.

V usage is TRBV20-1 and J usage is TRBJ1-1, with TRBD1 as a possible D gene (5 bases). This CDR3 is 13 amino acids long. The germline CDR1 and CDR2 sequences are DFQATT and SNEGSKA (reference sequence). Trimming stripped 6 bases from V and 4 bases from J, with 15 bases between. The CDR3: CSALAGMGTEAFF. The CDR3 region has the DNA TGCAGTGCGCTCGCAGGGATGGGCACTGAAGCTTTCTTT.

On this clonotype itself: An end of the junction differs from the germline gene, which may be a read error. The rearrangement links TRBV9 to TRBJ2-7, with a possible D match to TRBD1 (5 bases). The CDR3 is made up of 12 amino acids. The germline gives CDR1 SGDLS, CDR2 YYNGEE. The CDR3 sequence is CASSVPQGPLDF. The CDR3 nucleotides read TGTGCCAGCAGCGTACCCCAGGGCCCATTGGACTTC.

V is TRBV20-1 and J is TRBJ2-2, with D unclear. This CDR3 has 13 residues. Trimming took off 8 bases at V and 0 bases at J, with 10 bases between the two ends. CDR1 and CDR2 from the germline V gene are DFQATT and SNEGSKA (reference sequence). This CDR3 reads CSPREPNTGELFF. In nucleotides, the CDR3 is TGCAGTCCAAGGGAACCGAACACCGGGGAGCTGTTTTTT.